The 7 T cell receptor beta chains listed next were all sequenced from one sample in a study of beta chain features in type 1 diabetes. Expressed TCRB transcripts were sequenced because the entire RNA isolate underwent reverse transcription. Using immunoSEQ multiplex PCR, the repertoire was profiled, and TCRdb retains in-frame clones only, with some absent. The sample yields 200,000 to 250,000 clones, 25% to 35% seen once. Material: central memory CD4+ T cells from blood. The receptor source for this set is a man younger than 40 in good health.

The V gene is TRBV29-1, the J gene TRBJ2-5; D may be TRBD2 (5 bases). Trimming shortened V by 4 bases and J by 1 base, and 10 bases separated the two germline ends. From germline, CDR1 is SQVTM and CDR2 ANQGSEA. CDR3 size: 13 residues. CDR3: CSVVDYFQETQYF. The CDR3 DNA reads TGCAGCGTTGTTGACTACTTCCAAGAGACCCAGTACTTC.

This clone was seen a few times. The chain joins TRBV2 to TRBJ2-6; no clear D gene. The CDR3 consists of 14 residues. The germline V and J ends were trimmed by 6 bases and 1 base, with 7 bases remaining between them. The V gene's germline CDR1 is SNHLY and CDR2 FYNNEI. The CDR3 is CASRGGSGANVLTF. DNA of the CDR3: TGTGCCAGCAGGGGTGGATCTGGGGCCAACGTCCTGACTTTC. Filled out from reference TRBV2 and TRBJ2-6, the complete variable domain reads EPEVTQTPSHQVTQMGQEVILRCVPISNHLYFYWYRQILGQKVEFLVSFYNNEISEKSEIFDDQFSVERPDGSNFTLKIRSTKLEDSAMYFCASRGGSGANVLTFGAGSRLTVL.

A few counts support this clone. This rearrangement joins TRBV18 to TRBJ1-4, with TRBD1 identical over 7 bases. The junction had 3 bases not matched to a gene; V was cut back by 2 bases and J by 6 bases. The CDR3 loop spans 14 amino acids. CDR1 and CDR2 from the germline V gene are KGHSH and LQKENI. The CDR3 DNA sequence: TGTGCCAGCTCACCAATGGGACAGCATGAAAAACTGTTTTTT. As protein: CASSPMGQHEKLFF.

The J gene is TRBJ2-6, the V gene TRBV5-4; D is perhaps TRBD2 (6 bases). The CDR3 spans 17 residues. The V end was cut by 4 bases, the J end by 3 bases, with 17 bases between. Germline values: CDR1 SGHNT, CDR2 YYREEE (reference sequence). CDR3 sequence: CASSPGGSGRGANVLTF. CDR3 bases: TGTGCCAGCAGCCCCGGTGGTAGCGGTCGTGGGGCCAACGTCCTGACTTTC.

The rearrangement uses TRBV18 and TRBJ2-7, with TRBD2 matching over 11 bases. Per germline, CDR1 KGHSH and CDR2 LQKENI. The CDR3 is made up of 15 amino acids. The J segment lost 4 bases and the V segment lost 0 bases, leaving 2 bases of the junction unmatched. The CDR3 region is CASSPPTSGMYEQYF. CDR3 nucleotide sequence: TGTGCCAGCTCACCACCGACTAGCGGGATGTACGAGCAGTACTTC.

V and J are TRBV30 and TRBJ2-5; 13 positions match TRBD2. The CDR3 covers 16 residues. V lost 4 bases to trimming and J lost 4 bases; unmatched junction nucleotides: 9. CDR1 is GTSNPN and CDR2 is SVGIG in the germline V gene (reference sequence). CDR3 protein: CAWTPPGLAGVETQYF. The CDR3, as DNA: TGTGCCTGGACTCCTCCCGGACTAGCGGGAGTAGAGACCCAGTACTTC.

Many counts were recorded for this clone. J is TRBJ1-5 and V is TRBV23-1, with 10 nucleotides matching TRBD1. TRBV23-1 is an open reading frame, and its role is uncertain. J was trimmed by 6 bases and V by 3 bases; bases with no gene match: 5. The CDR3 has 15 amino acids. The CDR3 DNA reads TGCGCCAGCAGTCATCGGGACAGGGGAGGTCAGCCCCAGCATTTT. It specifies CASSHRDRGGQPQHF.